The 5 T cell receptor beta chains presented below share a single source sample, sequenced in a study of cytomegalovirus exposure and HLA in healthy donors. A multiplex PCR was run with 60 Vbeta primers and 13 Jbeta primers. The table came from immunoSEQ multiplex PCR; TCRdb's copy has only in-frame clones and leaves some out. The data hold tens of thousands of clones, with roughly 69% observed a single time. Sequencing was carried out using PBMCs. The receptors come from a woman between 50 and 59 years old in good health and CMV-seropositive.

Points on this clone: Sequence at one end of the junction differs from germline and may be a read error. This chain connects TRBV7-9 to TRBJ2-3; no reliable D call. This CDR3 has 12 amino acids. The germline V gene encodes CDR1 SEHNR and CDR2 FQNEAQ (reference sequence). The CDR3 sequence is CSSSLLADTQYF. DNA for the CDR3: TGTTCCAGCAGCTTGCTAGCAGATACGCAGTATTTT.

This chain joins TRBV5-1 and TRBJ2-7; D remains ambiguous. The V and J ends lost 1 base and 0 bases respectively, with 8 bases between them. This CDR3 has 14 residues. CDR1 is SGHRS, CDR2 YFSETQ, per germline. CDR3 sequence reads: CASSLSSGSYEQYF. The CDR3 DNA is TGCGCCAGCAGCTTGTCCTCAGGCTCCTACGAGCAGTACTTC.

This clone has only a few counts. The J gene is TRBJ1-5, the V gene TRBV5-1; the D is unclear. Germline CDR1 and CDR2: SGHRS and YFSETQ. The CDR3 runs to 12 residues. Trimming took 2 bases from V and 7 from J, leaving 7 bases between them. CDR3 region: CASSLTGQPQHF. CDR3 nucleotide sequence: TGCGCCAGCAGCTTAACGGGGCAGCCCCAGCATTTT.

This chain connects TRBV4-1 to TRBJ2-3, with D possibly being TRBD2 (7 bases). Germline V lookup: CDR1 MGHRA, CDR2 YSYEKL. The ends were cut back, 5 bases at V and 0 bases at J, with 15 bases in the middle. The CDR3 is made up of 16 amino acids. The CDR3 loop reads CASSARGASSTDTQYF. The CDR3 DNA sequence: TGCGCCAGCAGCGCCCGGGGGGCCTCTAGCACAGATACGCAGTATTTT.

The V gene is TRBV9, the J gene TRBJ2-7; a weak D match, TRBD1 (5 bases). V lost 0 bases and J 5 bases, leaving 9 bases between the germline ends. CDR3 length: 13 residues. Looked up from germline, CDR1 is SGDLS and CDR2 is YYNGEE. In DNA, the CDR3 is TGTGCCAGCAGCGTAGCAGGGATCCACGAGCAGTACTTC. It codes for CASSVAGIHEQYF.